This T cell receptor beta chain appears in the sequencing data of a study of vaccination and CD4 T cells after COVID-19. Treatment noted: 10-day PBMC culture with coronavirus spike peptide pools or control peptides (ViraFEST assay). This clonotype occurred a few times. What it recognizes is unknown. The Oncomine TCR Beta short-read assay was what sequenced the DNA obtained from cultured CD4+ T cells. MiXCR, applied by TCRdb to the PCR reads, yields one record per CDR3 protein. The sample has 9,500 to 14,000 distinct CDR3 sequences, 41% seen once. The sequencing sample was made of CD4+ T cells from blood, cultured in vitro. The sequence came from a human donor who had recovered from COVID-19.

CDR3 in amino acids: CASSPTTGYNQPQHF. DNA of the CDR3: TGTGCCAGCAGCCCGACCACAGGGTACAATCAGCCCCAGCATTTT. The chain is built from TRBV11-2 and TRBJ1-5; tentative D call: TRBD1 (6 bases). CDR1 SGHAT and CDR2 FQNNGV come from the germline V gene. The CDR3 sequence is 15 residues long. The V end lost 5 bases, the J end lost 3 bases, and 14 bases lay between the germline ends.